These 14 T cell receptor beta chains originate from one sample sequenced in a study of T-cell memory formation after mild COVID-19. TCRdb re-called the 5' RACE reads with MiXCR, one entry per CDR3 protein. The data hold roughly 240,000 distinct CDR3 sequences, with 15% observed a single time. Sequenced: PBMCs or a T cell subset sorted from them (not recorded which). The receptors were sampled from an adult woman who had mild COVID-19 (a few samples of this study predate the infection). Cell type and time point are not known.

This clonotype was counted a few times. The CDR3, as DNA: TGTGCCAGCGGGGTTTGGGCCCAAGAGACCCAGTACTTC. It is translated as CASGVWAQETQYF. This chain connects TRBV7-9 to TRBJ2-5; D not certain. Germline V gene data show CDR1 as SEHNR and CDR2 as FQNEAQ (reference sequence). Deletions cut 8 bases from V and 1 base from J, with 11 bases between. The CDR3 extends over 13 amino acids.

This clonotype was seen at least ten times. The J gene is TRBJ1-1, the V gene TRBV12-3 or TRBV12-4; D is unclear. Trimming removed 6 bases from V and 0 bases from J, with 11 bases in between. The CDR3 loop spans 14 amino acids. CDR3 nucleotide sequence: TGTGCCAGCAGACACAGAAGAATGAACACTGAAGCTTTCTTT. This codes for CASRHRRMNTEAFF.

This chain connects TRBV5-1 to TRBJ2-6; D gene uncertain. Germline V gives CDR1 SGHRS, CDR2 YFSETQ. V lost 0 bases to trimming and J lost 4 bases, with 8 bases between them. There are 15 residues in the CDR3. This CDR3 is CASSLALGGANVLTF. CDR3 DNA: TGCGCCAGCAGCTTGGCCTTGGGGGGGGCCAACGTCCTGACTTTC.

This clonotype was counted a few times. The chain combines TRBV5-1 with TRBJ2-3; TRBD2 matches at 8 bases. The CDR3 contains 16 residues. V was clipped by 0 bases and J by 4 bases; unmatched bases: 7. Germline V CDR1 and CDR2: SGHRS, YFSETQ. For the CDR3, the DNA is TGCGCCAGCAGCTTGGCCGGACTAGCAGCCTCAGATACGCAGTATTTT. Translating gives CASSLAGLAASDTQYF.

This clonotype came up a few times. The chain uses TRBV7-3 and TRBJ2-1, with 8 nucleotides matching TRBD1. Germline CDR1 is SGHTA and CDR2 is FQGTGA. This CDR3 has 13 residues. Germline trimming cut 5 bases from V and 7 bases from J; bases unmatched to any gene: 4. CDR3 DNA sequence: TGTGCCAGCAGCCCCAACAGGGGGAATGAGCAGTTCTTC. This encodes CASSPNRGNEQFF. Full variable domain (outside the CDR3, taken from reference TRBV7-3 and TRBJ2-1): GAGVSQTPSNKVTEKGKYVELRCDPISGHTALYWYRQSLGQGPEFLIYFQGTGAADDSGLPNDRFFAVRPEGSVSTLKIQRTERGDSAVYLCASSPNRGNEQFFGPGTRLTVL.

This clonotype came up a few times. The rearrangement uses TRBV20-1 and TRBJ2-7; 7 positions agree with TRBD1. CDR3 size: 14 residues. The germline V gene has CDR1 DFQATT and CDR2 SNEGSKA (reference sequence). V dropped 6 bases and J dropped 6; count of bases not matched to a gene: 14. The CDR3 DNA is TGCAGTGCCAAAAAGACGGGACAGACTGGCGAGCAGTACTTC. Its translation is CSAKKTGQTGEQYF.

This clonotype turned up a few times. The CDR3 coding sequence is TGTGCCAGCAGCTTAGCGAACGGGCAGGCGCAGTATTTT. This codes for CASSLANGQAQYF. The chain has TRBV7-9 and TRBJ2-3; D remains unclear. With 0 bases removed from V and 10 bases from J, the gap between germline ends came to 11 bases. The germline V gene has CDR1 SEHNR and CDR2 FQNEAQ (reference sequence). The CDR3 extends over 13 amino acids.

Only a few counts were recorded for this clonotype. J is TRBJ2-3 and V is TRBV29-1, with TRBD2 matching over 14 bases. CDR3 length: 17 amino acids. Germline V gives CDR1 SQVTM, CDR2 ANQGSEA. The V and J ends lost 6 bases and 1 base, in that order; junction bases with no gene match: 9. The CDR3 DNA sequence: TGCAGCGTGATGGGGACTAGCGGGAGAGGAGGCACAGATACGCAGTATTTT. This encodes CSVMGTSGRGGTDTQYF.

This clonotype was recorded a few times. The J gene is TRBJ1-2, the V gene TRBV4-3; D remains unclear. Trimming removed 1 base at V and 4 bases at J, with 16 bases between. The CDR3 contains 16 residues. From germline, CDR1 is LGHNA and CDR2 YSLEER. The CDR3 DNA reads as TGCGCCAGCAGCCAAGGGGGAGATACAAAGGTCTATGGCTACACCTTC. As protein: CASSQGGDTKVYGYTF.

This clonotype has more than one count but fewer than ten. This chain uses TRBV6-6 with TRBJ2-7; D uncertain. Germline CDR1 reads MNHNY; CDR2 reads SVGAGI (reference sequence). There are 14 residues in the CDR3. The germline V and J ends were trimmed by 6 bases and 3 bases, with 15 bases remaining between them. CDR3 sequence (DNA): TGTGCCAGCAGCGAGGACGGTCGAAACTACGAGCAGTACTTC. It encodes CASSEDGRNYEQYF.

Many counts were recorded for this clonotype. This rearrangement joins TRBV7-2 to TRBJ2-7, with 10 bases identical to TRBD1. Germline trimming cut 6 bases from V and 1 base from J; bases unmatched to any gene: 3. Looked up from germline, CDR1 is SGHTA and CDR2 is FQGNSA. This CDR3 region has 14 residues. The CDR3 reads CASRSGQGSYEQYF. The DNA for the CDR3 is TGTGCCAGCAGGTCGGGACAGGGGTCCTACGAGCAGTACTTC.

The J gene is TRBJ1-1, the V gene TRBV6-6; D may be TRBD1 (5 bases). V lost 4 bases to trimming and J lost 0 bases, with 18 bases between them. Germline assignment: CDR1 MNHNY and CDR2 SVGAGI (reference sequence). The CDR3 length is 17 residues. CDR3 loop: CASSSLSGRQVNTEAFF. The CDR3 region has the DNA TGTGCCAGCAGTTCCCTCTCAGGGCGGCAAGTGAACACTGAAGCTTTCTTT.

V gene TRBV6-6 combines with J gene TRBJ2-1; 7 nucleotides match TRBD2. There are 14 residues in the CDR3. With V trimmed by 9 bases and J by 8 bases, 13 bases remained unmatched. CDR1 and CDR2 (germline): MNHNY, SVGAGI (reference sequence). CDR3 in DNA: TGTGCCAGTATAAGGAGTGGGGGGGAGTATGAGCAGTTCTTC. This codes for CASIRSGGEYEQFF.

This chain joins TRBV5-1 and TRBJ2-5; the match to TRBD1 covers 8 bases. This CDR3 is 13 amino acids long. The germline V gene has CDR1 SGHRS and CDR2 YFSETQ. Losses at the gene ends were 5 bases for V and 5 bases for J; bases not matched to a gene: 5. CDR3 sequence (DNA): TGCGCCAGCAGTTTCGACAGGGGCGAGACCCAGTACTTC. Its translation: CASSFDRGETQYF.